The 27 T cell receptor beta chains presented below share a single source sample, sequenced in a study of shared clonotypes between healthy human individuals. The method was immunoSEQ multiplex PCR; TCRdb's version includes in-frame clones alone and lacks a portion of them. The sample lists about 1 million clones; roughly 80% were seen once. The sequenced sample was memory CD4+ T cells sorted from blood. Subset noted: CD45RA-negative fraction. Receptor source: a man younger than 30 in good health.

This chain joins TRBV5-1 and TRBJ2-3; no clear D. V was shortened by 3 bases and J by 3 bases, with 8 bases between the two germline ends. The CDR3 runs 13 residues. Germline lookup yields CDR1 SGHRS and CDR2 YFSETQ. DNA of the CDR3: TGCGCCAGCAGCTCGGACGATACAGATACGCAGTATTTT. Translating gives CASSSDDTDTQYF.

This rearrangement joins TRBV18 to TRBJ2-1; 8 nucleotides agree with TRBD2. This CDR3 region has 16 residues. V dropped 6 bases and J dropped 8; count of bases not matched to a gene: 15. CDR1 is KGHSH and CDR2 is LQKENI in the germline V gene. CDR3 loop: CASSRLTSGSKDEQFF. CDR3 nucleotides: TGTGCCAGCTCCCGCCTCACTAGCGGTAGTAAGGATGAGCAGTTCTTC.

There are a few counts of this clone. The gene calls are TRBV19 and TRBJ1-5; D is uncertain. CDR3 length equals 15 residues. The V and J ends lost 3 bases and 0 bases respectively, with 9 bases between them. Per the germline V gene, CDR1 is LNHDA and CDR2 is SQIVND (reference sequence). Here the CDR3 reads CASSMSGYSNQPQHF. For the CDR3, the DNA is TGTGCCAGTAGTATGTCGGGCTATAGCAATCAGCCCCAGCATTTT.

The gene calls are TRBV7-8 and TRBJ1-1; a weak D match, TRBD1 (5 bases). Trimming left V 3 bases short and J 11 bases short, with 16 bases between. Germline assignment: CDR1 SGHVS and CDR2 FQNEAQ. There are 13 residues in the CDR3. The CDR3 DNA follows: TGTGCCAGCAGCTTCGTACAGGCCTCGAGGGCTTTCTTT. Its protein is CASSFVQASRAFF.

This clone was recorded a few times. Other DNA variants within this sample encode the same CDR3. The V call is TRBV5-1, the J call TRBJ1-4; D might be TRBD1 (5 bases). Looked up from germline, CDR1 is SGHRS and CDR2 is YFSETQ. This CDR3 region has 14 residues. V gave up 5 bases and J gave up 0 bases, with 8 bases separating them. The CDR3 is CASRLTATNEKLFF. In DNA form, the CDR3 reads TGCGCCAGCAGACTGACAGCAACTAATGAAAAACTGTTTTTT.

V is TRBV7-2 and J is TRBJ2-1, with 9 bases identical to TRBD2. J gave up 9 bases and V 0 bases, and 9 bases lay outside the gene matches. CDR1 and CDR2 from the germline V gene are SGHTA and FQGNSA. The CDR3 is made up of 16 amino acids. The CDR3 coding sequence is TGTGCCAGCAGCTTAGCTGGCGGGAGGGCCCTCAGTGAGCAGTTCTTC. Encoded protein: CASSLAGGRALSEQFF.

This clone was detected only a few times. The chain has TRBV19 and TRBJ2-5, with a possible D match to TRBD2 (5 bases). CDR1 and CDR2 from the germline V gene are LNHDA and SQIVND (reference sequence). Trimming pared 5 bases from V and 5 bases from J, leaving 12 bases between. CDR3 size: 13 residues. CDR3 DNA sequence: TGTGCCAGTAGTTCAACGCGAGGGGAGACCCAGTACTTC. The encoded protein is CASSSTRGETQYF.

This clone was counted a few times. The chain combines TRBV28 with TRBJ1-2; 10 bases agree with TRBD1. CDR1 is MDHEN and CDR2 is SYDVKM in the germline V gene. With V trimmed by 7 bases and J by 8 bases, 10 bases remained unmatched. The CDR3 is 14 amino acids. DNA for the CDR3: TGTGCCAGCATCGCCGGGACAGGGGCTGCAGGCTACACCTTC. It codes for CASIAGTGAAGYTF.

There are a few counts of this clone. Other DNA sequences in the same sample also yield this CDR3. The DNA of the CDR3 is TGTGCCAGTAGTCGCGGACCCACTGAAGCTTTCTTT. Translated, it gives CASSRGPTEAFF. The rearrangement joins TRBV19 to TRBJ1-1; no clear D. Germline V gene lookup returns CDR1 LNHDA and CDR2 SQIVND (reference sequence). The CDR3 sequence is 12 residues long. Trimming left V 5 bases short and J 4 bases short, with 8 bases between. The full variable domain, with the rest looked up from reference TRBV19 and TRBJ1-1, is DGGITQSPKYLFRKEGQNVTLSCEQNLNHDAMYWYRQDPGQGLRLIYYSQIVNDFQKGDIAEGYSVSREKKESFPLTVTSAQKNPTAFYLCASSRGPTEAFFGQGTRLTVV.

This clone came up many times. V gene TRBV7-9 combines with J gene TRBJ2-7; 13 positions match TRBD2. In germline, CDR1 is SEHNR, CDR2 FQNEAQ (reference sequence). The CDR3 length is 15 residues. J was trimmed by 5 bases and V by 4 bases; bases with no gene match: 5. The DNA of the CDR3 is TGTGCCAGCAGCTCAGGACTAGCGGGGGACCACGAGCAGTACTTC. Encoded protein: CASSSGLAGDHEQYF.

The CDR3 spells CASSLSQGWTNEKLFF. The CDR3 DNA sequence: TGTGCCAGCAGTTTGTCCCAGGGGTGGACTAATGAAAAACTGTTTTTT. V and J are TRBV27 and TRBJ1-4, with D perhaps TRBD1 (6 bases). The length of the CDR3 is 16 residues. CDR1 is MNHEY, CDR2 SMNVEV, per germline (reference sequence). V lost 3 bases to trimming and J lost 2 bases, with 13 bases between them.

This clone was seen a few times. The chain combines TRBV10-2 with TRBJ1-2, with a weak D call TRBD1 (6 bases). Between the trimmed V and J ends, which lost 8 bases and 2 bases, there was a span of 9 bases. This CDR3 comprises 12 residues. Looked up from germline, CDR1 is WSHSY and CDR2 is SAAADI. CDR3 bases: TGCGCCAGCGGGACACCCAACTATGGCTACACCTTC. Its protein product is CASGTPNYGYTF.

V and J are TRBV7-3 and TRBJ1-6; D unresolved. CDR3 length: 14 residues. Germline CDR1 SGHTA, CDR2 FQGTGA. The germline V and J ends were trimmed by 7 bases and 5 bases, with 12 bases remaining between them. CDR3 nucleotides: TGTGCCAGCATCCACGGCCCCGATAATTCACCCCTCCACTTT. Amino acids: CASIHGPDNSPLHF.

The chain is built from TRBV13 and TRBJ2-7; 12 bases agree with TRBD2. This CDR3 is 14 amino acids long. From germline, CDR1 is PRHDT and CDR2 FYEKMQ (reference sequence). The V segment lost 7 bases and the J segment 3 bases; nucleotides outside the gene matches: 4. CDR3 nucleotide sequence: TGTGCCAGCAAACGACTAGCGGGAGACTACGAGCAGTACTTC. Its protein is CASKRLAGDYEQYF. Full variable domain (missing parts from reference TRBV13 and TRBJ2-7): AAGVIQSPRHLIKEKRETATLKCYPIPRHDTVYWYQQGPGQDPQFLISFYEKMQSDKGSIPDRFSAQQFSDYHSELNMSSLELGDSALYFCASKRLAGDYEQYFGPGTRLTVT.

A single count supports this clone. The CDR3 nucleotides are TGTGCCAGCAGCTTAGAGCTAGCCGCCCCGAGGAATGAGCAGTTCTTC. This gives the protein CASSLELAAPRNEQFF. V is TRBV7-2 and J is TRBJ2-1; D may be TRBD2 (5 bases). CDR3 length: 16 residues. The germline gives CDR1 SGHTA, CDR2 FQGNSA. With 1 base removed from V and 7 bases from J, the gap between germline ends came to 17 bases.

The chain combines TRBV14 with TRBJ1-2; D may be TRBD1 (6 bases). The ends were cut back, 5 bases at V and 4 bases at J, with 17 bases in the middle. CDR1 is SGHDN and CDR2 is FVKESK in the germline V gene. The CDR3 totals 15 residues. The CDR3 region is CASSAGDLPSYGYTF. The CDR3 DNA follows: TGTGCCAGCAGCGCAGGGGATCTGCCCTCCTATGGCTACACCTTC.

This clone was counted between two and nine times. This chain joins TRBV28 and TRBJ1-2; maybe TRBD1 (6 bases). CDR3 length equals 15 residues. V was trimmed by 4 bases and J by 8 bases, leaving 20 bases between them. In germline, CDR1 is MDHEN, CDR2 SYDVKM. The CDR3 reads CASSSPGASPRGYTF. DNA of the CDR3: TGTGCCAGCAGTTCCCCGGGGGCCTCCCCAAGAGGCTACACCTTC.

This chain joins TRBV5-1 and TRBJ1-5, with 7 bases matching TRBD1. V shed 0 bases, J shed 4 bases, and the junction held 10 bases outside the gene matches. Germline loops: CDR1 SGHRS, CDR2 YFSETQ. CDR3 length: 17 residues. CDR3 nucleotide sequence: TGCGCCAGCAGCTTGGAGGGAGGGGGCAGAAATAATCAGCCCCAGCATTTT. Translation: CASSLEGGGRNNQPQHF. Drawing the rest from reference TRBV5-1 and TRBJ1-5, the complete variable domain is KAGVTQTPRYLIKTRGQQVTLSCSPISGHRSVSWYQQTPGQGLQFLFEYFSETQRNKGNFPGRFSGRQFSNSRSEMNVSTLELGDSALYLCASSLEGGGRNNQPQHFGDGTRLSIL.

CDR3 in amino acids: CASTPSPTSGGNTGELFF. As DNA, the CDR3 is TGTGCCAGCACCCCTTCCCCCACTAGCGGGGGAAACACCGGGGAGCTGTTTTTT. The rearrangement links TRBV5-4 to TRBJ2-2, with 11 bases aligning to TRBD2. Trimming removed 6 bases from V and 2 bases from J; junction bases left unmatched: 12. The CDR3 sequence is 18 residues long. The germline V gene has CDR1 SGHNT and CDR2 YYREEE (reference sequence).

Only a few counts were recorded for this clone. V is TRBV5-8 and J is TRBJ1-5; the D is unclear. Germline assignment: CDR1 SGHTS and CDR2 YDEGEE. CDR3 length equals 13 residues. Trimming shortened V by 3 bases and J by 4 bases, and 8 bases separated the two germline ends. CDR3 amino acids: CASSSLLNQPQHF. The DNA for the CDR3 is TGTGCCAGCAGCTCTCTGTTAAATCAGCCCCAGCATTTT.

This clone was seen more than once but under ten times. This chain connects TRBV5-5 to TRBJ2-5; 8 bases line up with TRBD2. The V gene's germline CDR1 is SGHKS and CDR2 YYEKEE (reference sequence). The CDR3 contains 15 residues. The V gene end was trimmed by 2 bases and the J gene end by 1 base; junction bases not matched to a gene: 4. DNA for the CDR3: TGTGCCAGCAGCTTAGGCGGGGGGACCCAAGAGACCCAGTACTTC. It encodes CASSLGGGTQETQYF.

Details on this clone: This may be a read error, as it is one base from a much larger clone. This chain links TRBV28 with TRBJ1-1; D may be TRBD1 (6 bases). Trimming took 1 base from V and 0 from J, leaving 6 bases between them. The CDR3 covers 14 residues. Germline V gene sequence: CDR1 MDHEN, CDR2 SYDVKM. In DNA form, the CDR3 reads TGTGCCAGCAGTTTATACAGGGTGAACACTGAAGCTTTCTTT. It specifies CASSLYRVNTEAFF.

The J gene is TRBJ2-7, the V gene TRBV2; D call uncertain. V was shortened by 6 bases and J by 0 bases, with 9 bases between the two germline ends. Germline values: CDR1 SNHLY, CDR2 FYNNEI. CDR3 length equals 13 residues. The CDR3 is CASRAPNSYEQYF. The CDR3 DNA follows: TGTGCCAGCAGGGCCCCGAACTCCTACGAGCAGTACTTC.

In this sample, this clone turned up once. A read error may account for a junction end that differs from germline. The rearrangement joins TRBV2 to TRBJ1-5, with 7 positions matching TRBD1. This CDR3 is 13 amino acids long. The germline gives CDR1 SNHLY, CDR2 FYNNEI. Here the CDR3 DNA reads TGTGCCAGCAGCGAAGACAGGGAACGGCCCCAGCATTTT. It yields the protein CASSEDRERPQHF.

This chain uses TRBV6-1 with TRBJ1-2; 11 bases match TRBD1. Germline CDR1 MNHNS, CDR2 SASEGT. The CDR3 loop spans 14 amino acids. V lost 9 bases to trimming and J lost 3 bases; unmatched junction nucleotides: 6. The CDR3 sequence: CASPGTGGYYGYTF. The DNA for the CDR3 is TGTGCCAGTCCCGGGACAGGGGGATACTATGGCTACACCTTC.

The chain carries TRBV11-3 and TRBJ2-2; D perhaps matches TRBD1 (5 bases). With 1 base removed from V and 3 bases from J, the gap between germline ends came to 9 bases. CDR1 is SGHNT and CDR2 is YENEEA in the germline V gene. The CDR3 has 15 residues. The CDR3 bases are TGTGCCAGCAGCTTAGGACAGAGCCACACCGGGGAGCTGTTTTTT. Amino acids: CASSLGQSHTGELFF.

The V call is TRBV5-4, the J call TRBJ1-4; no firm D call. The V end lost 5 bases, the J end lost 4 bases, and 12 bases lay between the germline ends. The length of the CDR3 is 14 residues. Germline CDR1 SGHNT, CDR2 YYREEE (reference sequence). In nucleotides, the CDR3 is TGTGCCAGCAGTTCCGGGCTACTTAATGAAAAACTGTTTTTT. It is translated as CASSSGLLNEKLFF.